One sample yielded the 21 T cell receptor beta chains listed below, sequenced in a study of cytomegalovirus exposure and HLA in healthy donors. The PCR ran on 60 Vbeta and 13 Jbeta primers. Method: immunoSEQ multiplex PCR; TCRdb's copy keeps in-frame clones and lacks some. The data contain approximately 160,000 clones, about 81% of them singletons. The specimen sequenced was PBMCs. The receptors stem from a woman aged 45-65 years in good health and CMV-seropositive.

This chain uses TRBV15 with TRBJ1-6; maybe TRBD1 (5 bases). The germline V gene encodes CDR1 LNHNV and CDR2 YYDKDF (reference sequence). This CDR3 has 14 amino acids. Trimming took 5 bases from V and 9 from J, leaving 14 bases between them. This CDR3 reads CATSQRGGGSPLHF. DNA of the CDR3: TGTGCCACCAGCCAAAGGGGAGGTGGTTCACCCCTCCACTTT.

The gene calls are TRBV7-9 and TRBJ2-7, with 12 nucleotides matching TRBD1. Germline V gene lookup returns CDR1 SEHNR and CDR2 FQNEAQ (reference sequence). CDR3 size: 14 residues. J gave up 5 bases and V 4 bases, and 3 bases lay outside the gene matches. CDR3 nucleotides: TGTGCCAGCAGCTCAGGGACAGGGGGCCACGAGCAGTACTTC. Its translation: CASSSGTGGHEQYF.

The chain is built from TRBV5-1 and TRBJ2-1; 11 bases are a match to TRBD2. CDR3 length: 13 residues. Germline values: CDR1 SGHRS, CDR2 YFSETQ. V lost 4 bases to trimming and J lost 9 bases; unmatched junction nucleotides: 3. CDR3 nucleotides: TGCGCCAGCAGCCCTGGGACTAGCGGTGAGCAGTTCTTC. Translation gives CASSPGTSGEQFF.

This clone was seen a handful of times. The rearrangement uses TRBV9 and TRBJ2-5, with D possibly TRBD2 on 5 matching bases. CDR1 is SGDLS and CDR2 is YYNGEE in the germline V gene. Trimming shortened V by 0 bases and J by 10 bases, and 10 bases separated the two germline ends. There are 12 residues in the CDR3. The CDR3 coding sequence is TGTGCCAGCAGCGTAGCTGAGGGAAACCAGTACTTC. It encodes CASSVAEGNQYF.

The CDR3 reads CATSRGRGTGGARGYTF. The DNA of the CDR3 is TGTGCCACCAGCAGAGGTAGGGGGACAGGGGGCGCGAGGGGCTACACCTTC. This sequence joins TRBV15 and TRBJ1-2; 12 bases map to TRBD1. Germline lookup yields CDR1 LNHNV and CDR2 YYDKDF (reference sequence). The trim removed 1 base at V and 8 bases at J, leaving 11 bases unmatched. This CDR3 has 17 residues.

The chain is built from TRBV28 and TRBJ2-3, with D possibly matching TRBD2 (6 bases). V lost 6 bases, J lost 0 bases, and 10 bases lay in between. In germline, CDR1 is MDHEN, CDR2 SYDVKM. The CDR3 has 14 residues. The CDR3 DNA reads as TGTGCCAGCAGAACCGGAGGGAGCACAGATACGCAGTATTTT. Protein product: CASRTGGSTDTQYF.

V and J are TRBV7-3 and TRBJ1-1, with D hard to call. Germline V lookup: CDR1 SGHTA, CDR2 FQGTGA. The germline V and J ends were trimmed by 9 bases and 1 base, with 12 bases remaining between them. The CDR3 length is 13 residues. The CDR3 protein is CASRLQQNTEAFF. The CDR3 DNA sequence: TGTGCCAGTCGCTTACAACAGAACACTGAAGCTTTCTTT.

The genes are TRBV5-1 and TRBJ1-2; TRBD1 might be the D (6 bases). The CDR3 contains 14 residues. The germline V gene encodes CDR1 SGHRS and CDR2 YFSETQ. The ends were cut back, 4 bases at V and 3 bases at J, with 13 bases in the middle. CDR3 protein: CASSEGGVDYGYTF. The CDR3 coding sequence is TGCGCCAGCAGCGAGGGGGGGGTGGACTATGGCTACACCTTC.

V is TRBV6-1 and J is TRBJ2-5; 8 bases fit TRBD2. The J call is in doubt because the DNA end fits TRBJ2-7 better. Per the germline V gene, CDR1 is MNHNS and CDR2 is SASEGT. The CDR3 is made up of 14 amino acids. DNA for the CDR3: TGTGCCAGCAGTGAAGCCCCGGGAGGGAGCGAGCAGTACTTC. Protein sequence: CASSEAPGGSEQYF.

V is TRBV18 and J is TRBJ2-7; the D gene is possibly TRBD1 (6 bases). Germline lookup yields CDR1 KGHSH and CDR2 LQKENI. The CDR3 is made up of 15 amino acids. V lost 3 bases, J lost 0 bases, and 12 bases lay in between. Here the CDR3 DNA reads TGTGCCAGCTCACCGAACGGACAGTTCTCCTACGAGCAGTACTTC. This sequence encodes CASSPNGQFSYEQYF.

The V and J genes are TRBV9 and TRBJ2-7; 7 nucleotides match TRBD2. After removal of 4 bases from V and 1 base from J, the junction contained 8 bases not matched to a gene. Germline CDR1 SGDLS, CDR2 YYNGEE. The CDR3 totals 15 residues. CDR3 protein: CASSPGGGISYEQYF. For the CDR3, the DNA is TGTGCCAGCAGCCCCGGGGGAGGGATATCCTACGAGCAGTACTTC.

V is TRBV10-3 and J is TRBJ1-1; D is possibly TRBD1 (6 bases). CDR3 length: 15 residues. V gave up 2 bases and J gave up 1 base, with 11 bases separating them. CDR1 and CDR2 from the germline V gene are ENHRY and SYGVKD. The CDR3 spells CAISENTGTNTEAFF. As DNA, the CDR3 is TGTGCCATCAGTGAGAATACAGGGACGAACACTGAAGCTTTCTTT.

V and J are TRBV6-1 and TRBJ1-5, with 7 nucleotides matching TRBD1. Trimming cost V 6 bases and J 2 bases; bases outside gene matches: 7. The germline V gene encodes CDR1 MNHNS and CDR2 SASEGT. The length of the CDR3 is 15 residues. The CDR3 DNA reads as TGTGCCAGCAGCCCCGGGACAGTAGGCAATCAGCCCCAGCATTTT. Translation: CASSPGTVGNQPQHF.

The genes are TRBV6-5 and TRBJ2-5; D gene unclear. The end of the DNA fits TRBJ2-7 better, so the J call may be wrong. The CDR3 sequence is 14 residues long. Per germline, CDR1 MNHEY and CDR2 SVGAGI. This CDR3 is CASRPGQNLYEQYF. The DNA for the CDR3 is TGTGCCAGCAGACCTGGGCAAAACCTCTACGAGCAGTACTTC.

The chain carries TRBV7-3 and TRBJ1-1; 8 bases agree with TRBD1. Germline values: CDR1 SGHTA, CDR2 FQGTGA. CDR3 size: 13 residues. V dropped 5 bases and J dropped 11; count of bases not matched to a gene: 10. The CDR3 is CASSPQGGGRAFF. The CDR3, as DNA: TGTGCCAGCAGCCCACAGGGGGGGGGACGGGCTTTCTTT.

DNA for the CDR3: TGCGCCAGCGCATGGGAGCGGGGCACAGATACGCAGTATTTT. The encoded protein is CASAWERGTDTQYF. The V gene is TRBV5-1, the J gene TRBJ2-3, with D possibly matching TRBD2 (6 bases). With 7 bases removed from V and 1 base from J, the gap between germline ends came to 13 bases. Germline assignment: CDR1 SGHRS and CDR2 YFSETQ. There are 14 residues in the CDR3.

This sequence joins TRBV7-8 and TRBJ1-1, with D perhaps matching TRBD1 (5 bases). The CDR3 spans 14 residues. From germline, CDR1 is SGHVS and CDR2 FQNEAQ. V lost 6 bases and J lost 2, with 13 bases in between. The CDR3 nucleotides read TGTGCCAGCAGACCTGACAGAGTCAACACTGAAGCTTTCTTT. Protein: CASRPDRVNTEAFF.

This clone was found once. This chain joins TRBV7-2 and TRBJ1-5; maybe TRBD1 (5 bases). Germline CDR1 SGHTA, CDR2 FQGNSA. Between the trimmed V and J ends, which lost 7 bases and 7 bases, there was a span of 14 bases. CDR3 length: 13 amino acids. CDR3 region: CASTPGLGQPQHF. In nucleotides, the CDR3 is TGTGCCAGCACCCCAGGGCTAGGACAGCCCCAGCATTTT.

The CDR3 DNA follows: TGCGCCAGCAGAACGACCGGGACAGCAAATTCACCCCTCCACTTT. Protein sequence: CASRTTGTANSPLHF. The rearrangement joins TRBV5-1 to TRBJ1-6; 7 nucleotides align to TRBD1. After removal of 5 bases from V and 7 bases from J, the junction contained 9 bases not matched to a gene. The CDR3 totals 15 residues. Germline V CDR1 and CDR2: SGHRS, YFSETQ.

This clone showed up just a few times. The chain has TRBV19 and TRBJ2-1, with D possibly matching TRBD2 (5 bases). CDR3 length equals 14 residues. Germline lookup yields CDR1 LNHDA and CDR2 SQIVND (reference sequence). The V end was cut by 10 bases, the J end by 0 bases, with 13 bases between. The CDR3 is CATRELGSYNEQFF. CDR3 DNA: TGTGCCACGAGGGAGTTAGGCTCCTACAATGAGCAGTTCTTC.

This clone was found once. The V gene is TRBV5-1, the J gene TRBJ1-4; D may be TRBD1 (6 bases). The CDR3 totals 15 residues. Trimming removed 5 bases at V and 5 bases at J, with 16 bases between. The germline V gene has CDR1 SGHRS and CDR2 YFSETQ. The CDR3, as DNA: TGCGCCAGCAGTTCATCGGGACAAGCCAATGAAAAACTGTTTTTT. Translated: CASSSSGQANEKLFF.